This T cell receptor beta chain was profiled in a study of healthy donors' naive CD4 and CD8 T cells. A linear amplification protocol produced the TCR libraries from about 0.45 ug of total RNA. The authors' processing: A handful of healthy donors contributed about 81,000 sequenced TCR alpha transcripts. TCRdb recomputed calls from the reads with MiXCR, one row per CDR3 protein. TCRdb, not the authors, supplied the V and J calls. The sample yields some 190,000 distinct CDR3 sequences, 65% to 80% seen once. The CDR3 covers 15 residues. With 3 bases clipped from V and 2 bases from J, the junction kept 5 bases outside the gene matches. Germline loops: CDR1 MNHEY, CDR2 SMNVEV (reference sequence). Whole-study findings and limits: Negatively charged CDR3s marked CD8+ lineage; positively charged CDR3s marked CD4+ lineage. Reportedly, most V and J gene segments showed naive CD4+ versus CD8+ bias. Homeostatic proliferation of naive T cells was not examined as a bias source.

As to this clonotype: Its cognate antigen is unknown.

The rearrangement links TRBV27 to TRBJ2-7; 9 bases are shared with TRBD2. The source of this sequence is a pool of human donors in good health; the sample pools cells from several healthy donors. Input material: naive CD4+ and CD8+ T cells sorted from blood, pooled from several donors. CDR3: CASSFLTSGTYEQYF. The CDR3 DNA sequence: TGTGCCAGCAGTTTCCTGACTAGCGGTACCTACGAGCAGTACTTC.